The 25 T cell receptor beta chains below come from one sample, sequenced in a study of shared clonotypes between healthy human individuals. Sequencing used immunoSEQ multiplex PCR; TCRdb keeps in-frame clones, though not all of them. The data show roughly 1,500,000 clones, approximately 98.5% seen once. Sequenced input: naive CD4+ T cells sorted from blood. The subset is: CD45RA+ positively selected. The receptor set was obtained from a man between 25 and 39 years old in good health.

The chain recombines TRBV2 with TRBJ2-5; 7 nucleotides align to TRBD1. This CDR3 spans 12 amino acids. Germline-derived CDR1 and CDR2 are SNHLY and FYNNEI. The junction had 2 bases not matched to a gene; V was cut back by 9 bases and J by 1 base. The CDR3 loop is CASGTVQETQYF. The CDR3 DNA reads TGTGCCAGTGGGACAGTCCAAGAGACCCAGTACTTC.

The V and J genes are TRBV10-2 and TRBJ1-4; D remains ambiguous. V was trimmed by 2 bases and J by 0 bases, leaving 13 bases between them. Per the germline V gene, CDR1 is WSHSY and CDR2 is SAAADI. This CDR3 is 17 amino acids long. The CDR3 DNA is TGCGCCAGCAGTGAGCCCGGTTGGGATGCAACTAATGAAAAACTGTTTTTT. It codes for CASSEPGWDATNEKLFF.

This clone was seen just once. The chain uses TRBV19 and TRBJ2-5, with D possibly TRBD2 on 6 matching bases. Germline V lookup: CDR1 LNHDA, CDR2 SQIVND (reference sequence). Trimming left V 5 bases short and J 1 base short, with 11 bases between. The CDR3 extends over 14 amino acids. DNA of the CDR3: TGTGCCAGTAGTCAGTCGGGAGTCCAAGAGACCCAGTACTTC. It encodes CASSQSGVQETQYF.

This chain joins TRBV5-1 and TRBJ1-1, with D possibly TRBD1 on 6 matching bases. Germline CDR1 and CDR2: SGHRS and YFSETQ. The CDR3 is 13 residues long. The germline V and J ends were trimmed by 0 bases and 6 bases, with 9 bases remaining between them. The CDR3 is CASSLAGVPEAFF. The CDR3 DNA follows: TGCGCCAGCAGCTTGGCAGGGGTCCCTGAAGCTTTCTTT.

The chain has TRBV19 and TRBJ1-2, with a possible D match to TRBD1 (6 bases). V lost 8 bases, J lost 6 bases, and 16 bases lay in between. The CDR3 covers 13 residues. From germline, CDR1 is LNHDA and CDR2 SQIVND (reference sequence). In DNA, the CDR3 is TGTGCCAGTTCAGGACAGAAGTACAATGGCTACACCTTC. Translated: CASSGQKYNGYTF.

The genes are TRBV18 and TRBJ2-7; no reliable D call. Germline values: CDR1 KGHSH, CDR2 LQKENI. The CDR3 length is 14 residues. V was pared by 0 bases and J by 1 base, with 7 bases between. The CDR3 nucleotides are TGTGCCAGCTCACCACCGATCTCTTCCTACGAGCAGTACTTC. Protein product: CASSPPISSYEQYF.

This chain connects TRBV5-1 to TRBJ2-3; 9 bases map to TRBD2. The CDR3 length is 16 residues. Germline CDR1 is SGHRS and CDR2 is YFSETQ. Trimming removed 0 bases from V and 5 bases from J; junction bases left unmatched: 7. This CDR3 reads CASSLGGGRAVDTQYF. The DNA of the CDR3 is TGCGCCAGCAGCTTGGGTGGCGGGAGGGCCGTAGATACGCAGTATTTT.

On this clone: Additional DNA sequences in this sample encode the identical CDR3. The CDR3 protein is CASSYSTLNTEAFF. DNA for the CDR3: TGTGCCAGCAGTTACTCGACCCTGAACACTGAAGCTTTCTTT. The chain couples TRBV6-5 to TRBJ1-1; D unclear. Germline assignment: CDR1 MNHEY and CDR2 SVGAGI. Trimming pared 0 bases from V and 0 bases from J, leaving 5 bases between. The CDR3 runs 14 residues.

The rearrangement joins TRBV5-5 to TRBJ1-1; possible D gene TRBD1, 6 bases. The CDR3 sequence is 14 residues long. Trimming left V 2 bases short and J 4 bases short, with 12 bases between. In germline, CDR1 is SGHKS, CDR2 YYEKEE (reference sequence). The CDR3 sequence: CASSFPGAVTEAFF. As DNA, the CDR3 is TGTGCCAGCAGCTTCCCAGGGGCCGTCACTGAAGCTTTCTTT.

The chain carries TRBV6-1 and TRBJ2-7; 7 nucleotides line up with TRBD2. Germline V gives CDR1 MNHNS, CDR2 SASEGT. The ends lost 0 bases at V and 2 bases at J; junction bases unmatched: 16. This CDR3 has 19 amino acids. The CDR3 sequence is CASSEAWAVAGDRTYEQYF. DNA for the CDR3: TGTGCCAGCAGTGAAGCGTGGGCGGTGGCGGGAGACCGTACCTACGAGCAGTACTTC.

The V call is TRBV15, the J call TRBJ1-4, with no clear D. The CDR3 runs to 16 residues. V was clipped by 0 bases and J by 2 bases, with 10 bases between them. Germline CDR1 reads LNHNV; CDR2 reads YYDKDF (reference sequence). The CDR3 nucleotides are TGTGCCACCAGCAGAGAGGTCAAGGTCACTAATGAAAAACTGTTTTTT. Translation: CATSREVKVTNEKLFF.

The V call is TRBV7-9, the J call TRBJ2-5; no clear D. CDR1 SEHNR and CDR2 FQNEAQ come from the germline V gene (reference sequence). V was cut by 1 base and J by 7 bases, with 10 bases left in between. The CDR3 covers 13 residues. The CDR3 spells CASSLGDRGTQYF. CDR3 nucleotides: TGTGCCAGCAGCTTAGGAGACCGAGGGACCCAGTACTTC.

The V gene is TRBV27, the J gene TRBJ2-7; 7 nucleotides line up with TRBD2. In germline, CDR1 is MNHEY, CDR2 SMNVEV (reference sequence). The CDR3 extends over 14 amino acids. V dropped 5 bases and J dropped 2; count of bases not matched to a gene: 6. CDR3 sequence (DNA): TGTGCCAGCAGTACCCCTAGCGGTGCCTACGAGCAGTACTTC. It is translated as CASSTPSGAYEQYF.

The chain combines TRBV15 with TRBJ2-2; 10 bases align to TRBD2. The CDR3 sequence is 17 residues long. The germline V gene has CDR1 LNHNV and CDR2 YYDKDF (reference sequence). V lost 6 bases and J lost 0; bases outside the gene matches: 7. The CDR3 sequence is CATRSWTSGANTGELFF. In nucleotides, the CDR3 is TGTGCCACCAGGTCCTGGACTAGCGGCGCGAACACCGGGGAGCTGTTTTTT.

The rearrangement links TRBV5-1 to TRBJ2-1; D is possibly TRBD1 or TRBD2 (5 bases each). V was cut by 4 bases and J by 5 bases, with 10 bases left in between. The CDR3 loop spans 13 amino acids. Germline lookup yields CDR1 SGHRS and CDR2 YFSETQ. CDR3 in amino acids: CASSTGPHNEQFF. CDR3 DNA sequence: TGCGCCAGCAGCACGGGACCGCACAATGAGCAGTTCTTC.

The chain recombines TRBV6-5 with TRBJ2-5, with D perhaps TRBD1 or TRBD2 (5 bases each). Germline V gives CDR1 MNHEY, CDR2 SVGAGI. The V end lost 5 bases, the J end lost 6 bases, and 19 bases lay between the germline ends. This CDR3 has 15 amino acids. The CDR3 sequence: CASSRTGTLRKTQYF. Here the CDR3 DNA reads TGTGCCAGCAGTCGGACCGGGACCCTAAGAAAGACCCAGTACTTC.

This chain links TRBV5-1 with TRBJ2-5; 8 nucleotides agree with TRBD1. CDR3 size: 15 residues. V lost 2 bases and J lost 1; bases outside the gene matches: 4. Per the germline V gene, CDR1 is SGHRS and CDR2 is YFSETQ. CDR3 sequence (DNA): TGCGCCAGCAGCTTCGGACAGGGAGGCCAAGAGACCCAGTACTTC. Amino acids: CASSFGQGGQETQYF.

The rearrangement uses TRBV25-1 and TRBJ2-7; D might be TRBD2 (6 bases). The CDR3 runs 13 residues. V was cut by 3 bases and J by 4 bases, with 10 bases left in between. CDR1 is MGHDK and CDR2 is SYGVNS in the germline V gene. CDR3 sequence: CASSDTLAYEQYF. CDR3 nucleotides: TGTGCCAGCAGTGACACCCTAGCGTACGAGCAGTACTTC.

This chain uses TRBV9 with TRBJ1-1; no firm D call. V lost 3 bases and J 1 base, leaving 7 bases between the germline ends. This CDR3 has 13 residues. Germline CDR1 is SGDLS and CDR2 is YYNGEE. The CDR3 sequence: CASSAQENTEAFF. The CDR3 DNA sequence: TGTGCCAGCAGCGCCCAGGAGAACACTGAAGCTTTCTTT.

The V call is TRBV29-1, the J call TRBJ2-3; D is perhaps TRBD2 (5 bases). The V and J ends lost 1 base and 3 bases respectively, with 14 bases between them. Germline V CDR1 and CDR2: SQVTM, ANQGSEA. This CDR3 contains 15 residues. The CDR3 nucleotides read TGCAGCGTTGAAGTCCTAGCTTCGAGGACAGATACGCAGTATTTT. Translation: CSVEVLASRTDTQYF.

The chain joins TRBV18 to TRBJ2-1, with D perhaps TRBD2 (5 bases). Trimming took 10 bases from V and 5 from J, leaving 24 bases between them. Germline V lookup: CDR1 KGHSH, CDR2 LQKENI. The CDR3 runs to 16 residues. The CDR3 nucleotides are TGTGCCACCTCGGCCGAAAGAGGGAGTATAAACAATGAGCAGTTCTTC. This translates into CATSAERGSINNEQFF.

The CDR3 here is CASSTTGRYEQYF. The CDR3 region has the DNA TGTGCCAGCTCGACGACAGGGAGGTACGAGCAGTACTTC. The rearrangement links TRBV18 to TRBJ2-7; TRBD1 might be the D (7 bases). Trimming removed 6 bases from V and 4 bases from J, with 13 bases in between. Germline V CDR1 and CDR2: KGHSH, LQKENI. CDR3 size: 13 residues.

The rearrangement uses TRBV18 and TRBJ2-1; TRBD2 aligns across 13 bases. The CDR3 runs 16 residues. Trimming took 3 bases from V and 8 from J; bases not matched to a gene: 7. Germline V gives CDR1 KGHSH, CDR2 LQKENI. The CDR3 loop reads CASSPSGTSGIYEQFF. CDR3 DNA sequence: TGTGCCAGCTCACCTTCCGGGACTAGCGGGATCTATGAGCAGTTCTTC.

The count of this clone is one. V gene TRBV18 combines with J gene TRBJ2-1; no reliable D call. Trimming removed 3 bases from V and 8 bases from J, with 11 bases in between. The CDR3 has 13 residues. Germline values: CDR1 KGHSH, CDR2 LQKENI. DNA of the CDR3: TGTGCCAGCTCACCCTACAAGAGCGATGAGCAGTTCTTC. Amino acid sequence: CASSPYKSDEQFF. Complete variable domain (other parts from reference TRBV18 and TRBJ2-1): NAGVMQNPRHLVRRRGQEARLRCSPMKGHSHVYWYRQLPEEGLKFMVYLQKENIIDESGMPKERFSAEFPKEGPSILRIQQVVRGDSAAYFCASSPYKSDEQFFGPGTRLTVL.

This chain uses TRBV7-4 with TRBJ1-1, with D possibly being TRBD1 (5 bases). There are 15 residues in the CDR3. The V end was cut by 5 bases, the J end by 1 base, with 14 bases between. The germline V gene has CDR1 SGHVT and CDR2 SQSDAQ. The CDR3 sequence: CASSTILRGNTEAFF. CDR3 bases: TGTGCCAGCAGCACTATCCTGAGGGGGAACACTGAAGCTTTCTTT.